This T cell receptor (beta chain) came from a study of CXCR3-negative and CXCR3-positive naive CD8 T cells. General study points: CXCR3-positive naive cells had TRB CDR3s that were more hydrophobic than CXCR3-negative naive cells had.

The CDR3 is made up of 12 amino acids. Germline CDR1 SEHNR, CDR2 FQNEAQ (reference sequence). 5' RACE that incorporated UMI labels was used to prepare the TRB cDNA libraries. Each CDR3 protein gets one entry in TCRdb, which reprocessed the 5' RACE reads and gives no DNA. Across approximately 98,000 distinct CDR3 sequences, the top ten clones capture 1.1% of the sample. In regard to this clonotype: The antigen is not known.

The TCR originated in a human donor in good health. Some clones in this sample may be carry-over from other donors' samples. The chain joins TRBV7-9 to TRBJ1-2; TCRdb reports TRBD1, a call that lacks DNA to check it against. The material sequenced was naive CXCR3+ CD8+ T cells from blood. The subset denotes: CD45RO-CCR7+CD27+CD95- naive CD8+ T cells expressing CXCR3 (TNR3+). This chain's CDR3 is CASSAGTDGYTF. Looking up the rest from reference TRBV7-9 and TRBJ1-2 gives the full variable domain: DTGVSQNPRHKITKRGQNVTFRCDPISEHNRLYWYRQTLGQGPEFLTYFQNEAQLEKSRLLSDRFSAERPKGSFSTLEIQRTEQGDSAMYLCASSAGTDGYTFGSGTRLTVV.